This TCR beta chain originates from a study of T cell changes during pregnancy in multiple sclerosis. Trimming took 3 bases from V and 4 from J; bases not matched to a gene: 14. CDR3 size: 18 residues. Germline V gene data show CDR1 as LNHDA and CDR2 as SQIVND (reference sequence). The table came from immunoSEQ multiplex PCR; TCRdb's copy has only in-frame clones and leaves some out. The sample shows around 56,000 clones, roughly nine tenths of them seen only once. V is TRBV19 and J is TRBJ2-5, with TRBD1 matching 10 bases. The sample was CD4+ T cells from peripheral blood mononuclear cells, taken in the third trimester of pregnancy. The sequence was obtained from a female donor with multiple sclerosis, enrolled in a pregnancy study. CDR3 coding DNA: TGTGCCAGTAGTATGGATGAGACAGGGGGCGAGGGAAGAGAGACCCAGTACTTC. Protein sequence: CASSMDETGGEGRETQYF.